A selection of T cell receptor beta chains follows, all from one sample in a study of blood T cell repertoires in COVID-19. Generated by immunoSEQ multiplex PCR, the TCRdb table keeps only in-frame clones and is missing some. The table includes hundreds of thousands of clones, approximately 80% detected once. The sequenced material came from peripheral blood. The receptor source for this set is a woman of 80 years or more with active or convalescent COVID-19. CDR3s include the opening cysteine and the closing phenylalanine or tryptophan. A D gene is named only where the DNA matches it firmly. Clone size is not always given. Where it is, it says once, few, many or a class for expanded clones.

clone_size cdr3_length j_call d_call v_call cdr3_aa cdr3_nt
NA 14 TRBJ1-1 NA TRBV5-1 CASNSGMVNTEAFF TGCGCCAGCAACTCCGGGATGGTGAACACTGAAGCTTTCTTT
NA 14 TRBJ1-1 TRBD1 TRBV14 CTSSPSRGLTEAFF TGTACCAGCAGTCCAAGTAGGGGGCTGACTGAAGCTTTCTTT
NA 14 TRBJ2-5 TRBD1 TRBV3-1/TRBV3-2 CASSQGQGVMAQYF TGTGCCAGCAGCCAAGGACAGGGTGTGATGGCCCAGTACTTC
NA 16 TRBJ1-5 NA TRBV2 CASSPSGTYSNQPQHF TGTGCCAGCAGTCCCTCCGGGACTTATAGCAATCAGCCCCAGCATTTT
NA 18 TRBJ2-7 NA TRBV19 CASSYRKYTSLTGLEQYF TGTGCCAGTAGTTACAGGAAGTATACATCCTTAACTGGATTGGAGCAGTACTTC
NA 18 TRBJ2-3 NA TRBV10-3 CAISEFLRASARGDTQYF TGTGCCATCAGTGAGTTTTTGAGGGCTAGCGCGAGAGGGGATACGCAGTATTTT
NA 13 TRBJ1-4 NA TRBV10-1 CATQGSVNEKLFF TGCGCCACACAGGGATCCGTTAATGAAAAACTGTTTTTT
NA 14 TRBJ1-5 TRBD1 TRBV2 CASTGTGFGQPQHF TGTGCCAGCACCGGGACAGGGTTTGGTCAGCCCCAGCATTTT
NA 15 TRBJ2-7 NA TRBV27 CASSPPGHRTYEQYF TGTGCCAGCAGTCCCCCGGGACACCGAACCTACGAGCAGTACTTC
NA 13 TRBJ1-1 TRBD1 TRBV28 CASYSDRTDEAFF TGTGCCAGTTACTCGGACAGGACAGATGAAGCTTTCTTT
NA 22 TRBJ1-2 NA TRBV11-2 CASSSAPGVGPRSSSPNYGYTF TGTGCCAGCAGTTCAGCCCCAGGGGTCGGGCCCCGATCGTCCTCTCCTAACTATGGCTACACCTTC
NA 15 TRBJ2-7 NA TRBV19 CASSIGNRATYEQYF TGTGCCAGTAGTATAGGGAACAGAGCAACCTACGAGCAGTACTTC
NA 15 TRBJ2-1 NA TRBV6-1 CASSEVLLGGNEQFF TGTGCCAGCAGTGAGGTTTTGCTAGGAGGCAATGAGCAGTTCTTC
NA 13 TRBJ1-1 NA TRBV12-5 CASGMEGGTEAFF TGTGCTAGTGGCATGGAGGGTGGGACTGAAGCTTTCTTT
NA 15 TRBJ2-2 NA TRBV28 CASSLLGASTGELFF TGTGCCAGCAGCCTCTTGGGGGCTTCGACCGGGGAGCTGTTTTTT
NA 13 TRBJ1-1 TRBD1 TRBV3-1/TRBV3-2 CASSHPQGARAFF TGTGCCAGCAGCCACCCCCAGGGGGCGAGGGCTTTCTTT
NA 17 TRBJ2-3 TRBD2 TRBV28 CASSSAMTSGYVSPQYF TGTGCCAGCAGTTCTGCCATGACTAGCGGTTATGTCAGCCCGCAGTATTTT
NA 12 TRBJ2-3 NA TRBV5-1 CASSLDRLTQYF TGCGCCAGCAGCTTGGACAGGCTAACGCAGTATTTT
NA 17 TRBJ2-2 TRBD2 TRBV4-1 CASSRQGRGANTGELFF TGCGCCAGCAGCCGTCAGGGGCGGGGGGCGAACACCGGGGAGCTGTTTTTT
NA 15 TRBJ2-7 NA TRBV19 CASRRNSGSSYEQYF TGTGCCAGTAGACGGAATAGCGGTAGCTCCTACGAGCAGTACTTC
NA 16 TRBJ1-4 NA TRBV11-2 CASSLVGGTINEKLFF TGTGCCAGCAGCTTAGTCGGGGGGACAATAAATGAAAAACTGTTTTTT
NA 16 TRBJ2-2 TRBD2 TRBV24-1 CATSDPAGRRTGELFF TGTGCCACCAGTGACCCAGCGGGGAGACGCACCGGGGAGCTGTTTTTT
NA 15 TRBJ2-2 TRBD2 TRBV5-1 CASSLVRGGTGELFF TGCGCCAGCAGCTTGGTGCGGGGGGGCACCGGGGAGCTGTTTTTT
NA 14 TRBJ1-3 NA TRBV28 CASSPGQLGNTIYF TGTGCCAGCAGTCCAGGGCAATTAGGAAACACCATATATTTT
few 13 TRBJ1-2 NA TRBV29-1 CSVEGGDILGYTF TGCAGCGTTGAAGGGGGAGACATCTTAGGCTACACCTTC
NA 22 TRBJ2-3 TRBD2 TRBV19 CASSSPPGLAGGKTPSTDTQYF TGTGCCAGTAGTTCCCCCCCCGGACTAGCGGGAGGGAAGACACCTAGCACAGATACGCAGTATTTT
few 16 TRBJ1-2 NA TRBV6-5 CASSFSGGRGSYGYTF TGTGCCAGCAGTTTCAGTGGCGGCAGGGGCTCCTATGGCTACACCTTC
many 16 TRBJ2-5 TRBD2 TRBV11-2 CASSLGLAVLQETQYF TGTGCCAGCAGCCTGGGACTAGCGGTCCTTCAAGAGACCCAGTACTTC
NA 13 TRBJ1-1 TRBD1 TRBV6-1 CASSEAWTGEAFF TGTGCCAGCAGTGAAGCGTGGACAGGGGAAGCTTTCTTT
NA 14 TRBJ2-7 NA TRBV3-1/TRBV3-2 CASSQVRGAREQYF TGTGCCAGCAGCCAAGTCAGGGGGGCGAGGGAGCAGTACTTC
NA 16 TRBJ2-1 TRBD2 TRBV5-1 CASSFSAGGLNNEQFF TGCGCCAGCAGCTTCTCGGCGGGGGGGCTTAACAATGAGCAGTTCTTC
NA 14 TRBJ2-5 TRBD1 TRBV19 CASSIPDRGETQYF TGTGCCAGTAGTATACCCGACAGGGGTGAGACCCAGTACTTC